This passage covers 10 T cell receptor beta chains from one sample sequenced in a study of cytomegalovirus exposure and HLA in healthy donors. The PCR was carried out with 60 Vbeta primers and 13 Jbeta primers. Some clones are missing from TCRdb's copy, which holds only in-frame ones; the method was immunoSEQ multiplex PCR. The table has 40,000 to 45,000 clones, approximately 75% seen once. What was sequenced was PBMCs. Every receptor here comes from a man younger than 45 in good health and CMV-seronegative.

This chain uses TRBV7-3 with TRBJ2-2; TRBD1 is a possible D gene (6 bases). CDR1 and CDR2 from the germline V gene are SGHTA and FQGTGA. The CDR3 sequence is 16 residues long. Trimming cost V 5 bases and J 4 bases, with 17 bases left between them. The CDR3 reads CASSVAGERGTGELFF. The CDR3 DNA is TGTGCCAGCAGCGTCGCAGGGGAGAGAGGCACCGGGGAGCTGTTTTTT.

This chain uses TRBV9 with TRBJ2-7; D might be TRBD1 (7 bases). The germline V and J ends were trimmed by 3 bases and 9 bases, with 16 bases remaining between them. CDR1 is SGDLS, CDR2 YYNGEE, per germline. There are 13 residues in the CDR3. The CDR3 DNA sequence: TGTGCCAGCAGCGACCCGCAGGGGGGAGGGCAGTACTTC. It translates to CASSDPQGGGQYF.

This rearrangement joins TRBV2 to TRBJ2-3; D may be TRBD2 (6 bases). The CDR3 extends over 14 amino acids. Trimming removed 4 bases at V and 1 base at J, with 9 bases between. CDR1 and CDR2 (germline): SNHLY, FYNNEI. The CDR3 region is CASSVTGGTDTQYF. CDR3 bases: TGTGCCAGCAGTGTAACGGGAGGCACAGATACGCAGTATTTT.

Details on this clone: One end of the junction is discordant with germline, which a read error may explain. This rearrangement joins TRBV7-9 to TRBJ2-6; 8 bases are shared with TRBD1. The length of the CDR3 is 17 residues. The germline V gene encodes CDR1 SEHNR and CDR2 FQNEAQ (reference sequence). CDR3 sequence: CSSSLAGGGSGANVLTF. DNA of the CDR3: TGTTCCAGCAGCTTAGCAGGGGGCGGCTCTGGGGCCAACGTCCTGACTTTC.

This clone occurred a few times. This chain joins TRBV11-2 and TRBJ1-1, with D tentatively TRBD1 (5 bases). Germline loops: CDR1 SGHAT, CDR2 FQNNGV. The CDR3 sequence is 13 residues long. The ends were cut back, 5 bases at V and 1 base at J, with 8 bases in the middle. As DNA, the CDR3 is TGTGCCAGCAGCCGGGGGAGGAACACTGAAGCTTTCTTT. It translates to CASSRGRNTEAFF.

V usage is TRBV10-2 and J usage is TRBJ2-7; D unclear. Germline V lookup: CDR1 WSHSY, CDR2 SAAADI. This CDR3 has 14 amino acids. V lost 0 bases and J lost 6, with 12 bases in between. Here the CDR3 reads CASSESYLGVEQYF. The DNA of the CDR3 is TGCGCCAGCAGTGAGTCCTATCTGGGCGTCGAGCAGTACTTC.

CDR3 DNA sequence: TGTGCCAGCAGCCCCCTAAGGAGCGGGAGGGACAATGAGCAGTTCTTC. Its protein is CASSPLRSGRDNEQFF. The rearrangement links TRBV7-3 to TRBJ2-1, with 10 bases matching TRBD2. This CDR3 spans 16 amino acids. Germline V CDR1 and CDR2: SGHTA, FQGTGA. The V and J ends lost 5 bases and 5 bases, in that order; junction bases with no gene match: 9.

This rearrangement joins TRBV7-9 to TRBJ2-5, with a possible D match to TRBD1 (5 bases). The germline CDR1 and CDR2 sequences are SEHNR and FQNEAQ (reference sequence). The CDR3 has 13 amino acids. The germline V and J ends were trimmed by 6 bases and 5 bases, with 13 bases remaining between them. The CDR3 sequence: CASSRQGKETQYF. The CDR3 coding sequence is TGTGCCAGCAGTCGCCAGGGTAAGGAGACCCAGTACTTC.

The rearrangement uses TRBV7-2 and TRBJ1-1, with 11 bases lining up with TRBD1. Germline-derived CDR1 and CDR2 are SGHTA and FQGNSA. The CDR3 is 15 amino acids. The junction had 5 bases not matched to a gene; V was cut back by 5 bases and J by 3 bases. CDR3 in amino acids: CASSPTDRGHTEAFF. In nucleotides, the CDR3 is TGTGCCAGCAGCCCAACGGACAGGGGGCACACTGAAGCTTTCTTT.

The chain couples TRBV27 to TRBJ2-7; 12 bases are a match to TRBD2. CDR3 length equals 17 residues. With 6 bases clipped from V and 0 bases from J, the junction kept 9 bases outside the gene matches. The germline V gene has CDR1 MNHEY and CDR2 SMNVEV (reference sequence). This CDR3 reads CASSSRTSGVSSYEQYF. CDR3 coding DNA: TGTGCCAGCAGCTCTAGGACTAGCGGGGTAAGCTCCTACGAGCAGTACTTC.